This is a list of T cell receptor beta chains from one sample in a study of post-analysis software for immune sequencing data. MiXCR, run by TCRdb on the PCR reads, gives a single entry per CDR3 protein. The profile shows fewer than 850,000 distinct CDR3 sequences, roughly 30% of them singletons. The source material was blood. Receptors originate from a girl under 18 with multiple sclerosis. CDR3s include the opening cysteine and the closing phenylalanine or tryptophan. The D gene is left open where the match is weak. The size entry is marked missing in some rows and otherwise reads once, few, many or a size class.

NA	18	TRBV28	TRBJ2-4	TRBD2	CASSPHGRGVGAKNIQYF	TGTGCCAGCAGTCCCCACGGACGGGGGGTGGGGGCCAAAAACATTCAGTACTTC
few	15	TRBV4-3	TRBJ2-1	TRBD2	CASSQGTSLLNEQFF	TGCGCCAGCAGCCAAGGGACTAGCTTACTCAATGAGCAGTTCTTC
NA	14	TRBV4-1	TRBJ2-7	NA	CASSQELGAREQYF	TGCGCCAGCAGCCAAGAATTGGGGGCGCGCGAGCAGTACTTC
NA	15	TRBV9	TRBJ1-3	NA	CASSVGQISGNTIYF	TGTGCCAGCAGCGTAGGGCAGATCTCTGGAAACACCATATATTTT
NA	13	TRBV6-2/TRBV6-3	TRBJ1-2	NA	CASSVRASYGYTF	TGTGCCAGCAGTGTCCGGGCCTCCTATGGCTACACCTTC
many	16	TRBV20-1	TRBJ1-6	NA	CSARDQGRAGNSPLHF	TGCAGTGCTAGAGATCAGGGACGAGCTGGGAATTCACCCCTCCACTTT
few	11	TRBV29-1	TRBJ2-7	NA	CSVGEVGEQYF	TGCAGCGTGGGGGAGGTGGGCGAGCAGTACTTC
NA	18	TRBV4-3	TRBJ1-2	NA	CASSQDTLGQVAGDGYTF	TGCGCCAGCAGCCAAGATACCCTAGGTCAAGTGGCGGGTGATGGCTACACCTTC
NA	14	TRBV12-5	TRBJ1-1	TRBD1	CASGTGTGDTEAFF	TGTGCTAGTGGTACAGGGACAGGGGACACTGAAGCTTTCTTT
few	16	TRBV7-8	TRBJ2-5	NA	CASSPTRRRRPETQYF	TGTGCCAGCAGCCCCACGCGGCGGAGGAGGCCGGAGACCCAGTACTTC
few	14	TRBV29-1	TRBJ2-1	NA	CSVEGPSRPYEQFF	TGCAGCGTTGAAGGTCCCTCCAGGCCCTATGAGCAGTTCTTC
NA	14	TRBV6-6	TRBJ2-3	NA	CASKPGTSTDTQYF	TGTGCCAGCAAACCCGGGACTAGCACAGATACGCAGTATTTT
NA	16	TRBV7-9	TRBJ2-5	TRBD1	CASSSEVQGFQETQYF	TGTGCCAGCAGCTCCGAAGTACAGGGGTTCCAAGAGACCCAGTACTTC
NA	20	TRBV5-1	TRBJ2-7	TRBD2	CASSLVDWTSGRGPSYEQYF	TGCGCCAGCAGCTTGGTGGATTGGACTAGCGGGAGGGGACCGTCCTACGAGCAGTACTTC
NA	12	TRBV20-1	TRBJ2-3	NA	CSATDTTDTQYF	TGCAGTGCCACGGACACGACGGATACGCAGTATTTT
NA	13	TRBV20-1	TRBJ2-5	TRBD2	CSASGGAPKTQYF	TGCAGTGCTTCCGGGGGGGCCCCGAAGACCCAGTACTTC